Here is one TCR beta chain with its context. This specimen includes other DNA sequences encoding the same CDR3. The sample comes from a study of T cell responses to AZD1222 COVID-19 vaccine. In germline, CDR1 is SGHRS, CDR2 YFSETQ. The CDR3 contains 16 residues. Trimming stripped 0 bases from V and 0 bases from J, with 7 bases between. TCRdb keeps only in-frame clones here, not all; method: immunoSEQ multiplex PCR. The sample lists around 130,000 clones, around nine tenths seen once, with around 1.7% in the top ten. The specimen was peripheral blood, collected on day 0 of AZD1222 vaccination. The chain has TRBV5-1 and TRBJ1-6; D is unresolved. This clonotype originated in an adult in good health. The CDR3 DNA is TGCGCCAGCAGCTTGGAGGGTAGCTCCTATAATTCACCCCTCCACTTT. Its protein is CASSLEGSSYNSPLHF.